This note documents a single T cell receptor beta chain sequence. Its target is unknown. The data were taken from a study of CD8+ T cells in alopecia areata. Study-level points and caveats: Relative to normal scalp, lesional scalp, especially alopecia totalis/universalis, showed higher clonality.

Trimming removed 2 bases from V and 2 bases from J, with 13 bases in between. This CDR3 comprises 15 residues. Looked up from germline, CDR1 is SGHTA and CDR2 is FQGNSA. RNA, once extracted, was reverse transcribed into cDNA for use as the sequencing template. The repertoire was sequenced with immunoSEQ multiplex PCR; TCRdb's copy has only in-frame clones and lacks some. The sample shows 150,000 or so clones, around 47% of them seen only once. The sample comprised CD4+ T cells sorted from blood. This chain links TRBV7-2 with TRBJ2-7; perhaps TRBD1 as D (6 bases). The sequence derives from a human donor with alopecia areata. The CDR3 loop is CASSLNIGDTYEQYF. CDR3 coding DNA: TGTGCCAGCAGCTTAAATATTGGGGACACCTACGAGCAGTACTTC.